This T cell receptor beta chain was observed in a study of persistence of HIV-infected CD4 T cells. Broader study findings: TCR oligoclonality correlated with proviral oligoclonality in the same sorted populations.

V was pared by 6 bases and J by 0 bases, with 3 bases of the junction left unmatched. The CDR3 has 15 residues. The germline CDR1 and CDR2 sequences are LNHDA and SQIVND (reference sequence). Cells were stimulated with overlapping HIV-1 Gag 15-mer peptides. CD40L-negative CD69-negative CD45RO-high memory CD4+ T cells were sorted as populations depleted of antigen-responding cells. Of note for this clone: What it binds is not known.

Sequencing used immunoSEQ version 4 in survey mode. Assay: immunoSEQ multiplex PCR; the TCRdb copy retains only in-frame clones and omits some. Among over 40,000 clones listed, approximately 80% were seen once. This receptor was taken from an adult man with HIV who was CMV-seropositive. Sequenced material: CD4+ T cells sorted from PBMCs after roughly 18-hour stimulation, taken from a patient who received antiretroviral therapy. This chain joins TRBV19 and TRBJ2-2; 8 bases match TRBD1. This CDR3 is CASRTGESNTGELFF. The DNA for the CDR3 is TGTGCCAGTAGGACAGGGGAGTCGAACACCGGGGAGCTGTTTTTT.